This TCR beta chain was obtained from a study of OX40 agonist ivuxolimab in advanced cancers. Study-level information: Melanoma, hepatocellular carcinoma, head and neck or renal cell cancer occurred in dose-escalation patients.

About this clone: Its antigen remains unidentified.

The method was immunoSEQ multiplex PCR; TCRdb's version includes in-frame clones alone and lacks a portion of them. The sample includes 75,000 or so clones, roughly 80% of them seen just once. The CDR3 is 15 amino acids. The germline CDR1 and CDR2 sequences are SEHNR and FQNEAQ (reference sequence). V dropped 5 bases and J dropped 1 base, with 14 bases sitting between them. The study's findings and limits: CD8+ T cells averaged more expanded clones than CD4+.

This chain uses TRBV7-9 with TRBJ2-5, with D possibly TRBD2 on 5 matching bases. The receptor comes from an adult with an advanced solid tumor such as melanoma, head and neck, liver or kidney cancer. The sample here was CD4+ or CD8+ T cells sorted from blood, taken in a trial of the OX40 agonist ivuxolimab. CDR3 bases: TGTGCCAGCAGCCTGAAGGACGGGATCCAAGAGACCCAGTACTTC. This gives the protein CASSLKDGIQETQYF.